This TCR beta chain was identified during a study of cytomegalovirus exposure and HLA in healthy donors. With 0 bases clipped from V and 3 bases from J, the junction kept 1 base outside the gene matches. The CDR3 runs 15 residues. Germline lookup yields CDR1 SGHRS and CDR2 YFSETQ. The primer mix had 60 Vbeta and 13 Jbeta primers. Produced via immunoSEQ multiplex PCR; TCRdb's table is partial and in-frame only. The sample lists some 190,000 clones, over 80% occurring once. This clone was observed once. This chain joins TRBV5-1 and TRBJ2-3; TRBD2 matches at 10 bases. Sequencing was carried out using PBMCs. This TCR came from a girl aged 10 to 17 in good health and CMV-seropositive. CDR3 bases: TGCGCCAGCAGCTTGGAGCGGGAGGGAACAGATACGCAGTATTTT. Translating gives CASSLEREGTDTQYF.